These T cell receptor beta chains were read from a single sample in a study of blood T cell repertoires in COVID-19. Libraries were prepared by immunoSEQ multiplex PCR; TCRdb keeps only in-frame clonotypes and omits some of them. The table includes approximately 130,000 clones, roughly 90% detected once. The specimen sequenced was peripheral blood. The receptors shown here come from a middle-aged man with acute or convalescent COVID-19. The CDR3 runs from the conserved cysteine through the conserved F or W. The order of the fields is D gene, clone size, V gene, J gene, CDR3 protein, CDR3 DNA. A D gene is named only where the DNA matches it firmly. The size of a clone is reported for some rows only, either as once, few or many, or as a class for expanded clones.

d_gene: TRBD1; abundance: once; v_gene: TRBV27; j_gene: TRBJ1-4; CDR3aa: CASRKTGGGEKLFF; CDR3nt: TGTGCCAGCAGAAAGACAGGGGGAGGAGAAAAACTGTTTTTT
d_gene: TRBD2; abundance: .; v_gene: TRBV5-1; j_gene: TRBJ2-5; CDR3aa: CASSKGSGSGQETQYF; CDR3nt: TGCGCCAGCAGCAAAGGTAGCGGGAGTGGCCAAGAGACCCAGTACTTC
d_gene: TRBD2; abundance: .; v_gene: TRBV24-1; j_gene: TRBJ2-3; CDR3aa: CATSDNLAGWTDTQYF; CDR3nt: TGTGCCACCAGTGATAATCTAGCGGGTTGGACAGATACGCAGTATTTT
d_gene: TRBD2; abundance: .; v_gene: TRBV7-2; j_gene: TRBJ2-3; CDR3aa: CASGHGLAVMADTQYF; CDR3nt: TGTGCCAGCGGTCACGGACTAGCGGTTATGGCAGATACGCAGTATTTT
d_gene: .; abundance: .; v_gene: TRBV24-1; j_gene: TRBJ2-3; CDR3aa: CATSDRGGGTDTQYF; CDR3nt: TGTGCCACCAGTGATAGAGGGGGTGGGACAGATACGCAGTATTTT
d_gene: .; abundance: .; v_gene: TRBV5-4; j_gene: TRBJ2-7; CDR3aa: CASSSLQPYEQYF; CDR3nt: TGTGCCAGCAGCTCGCTACAGCCCTACGAGCAGTACTTC
d_gene: .; abundance: .; v_gene: TRBV10-3; j_gene: TRBJ1-1; CDR3aa: CAISESHGGGLVFPEAFF; CDR3nt: TGTGCCATCAGTGAGTCCCACGGTGGGGGGTTGGTGTTCCCTGAAGCTTTCTTT
d_gene: TRBD1; abundance: once; v_gene: TRBV19; j_gene: TRBJ2-7; CDR3aa: CASSPTGAYEQYF; CDR3nt: TGTGCCAGTAGCCCTACAGGGGCCTACGAGCAGTACTTC
d_gene: .; abundance: .; v_gene: TRBV19; j_gene: TRBJ1-6; CDR3aa: CASSIRGGGSPLHF; CDR3nt: TGTGCCAGTAGTATTCGGGGAGGAGGGTCACCCCTCCACTTT
d_gene: .; abundance: .; v_gene: TRBV5-3; j_gene: TRBJ2-5; CDR3aa: CARSKSGLKETQYF; CDR3nt: TGTGCCAGAAGCAAGAGCGGACTTAAAGAGACCCAGTACTTC
d_gene: TRBD1; abundance: .; v_gene: TRBV12-3/TRBV12-4; j_gene: TRBJ1-2; CDR3aa: CASAGQNYGYTF; CDR3nt: TGTGCCAGCGCGGGACAGAACTATGGCTACACCTTC
d_gene: .; abundance: .; v_gene: TRBV6-6; j_gene: TRBJ1-1; CDR3aa: CASSYGGGNTEAFF; CDR3nt: TGTGCCAGCAGTTATGGCGGAGGGAACACTGAAGCTTTCTTT
d_gene: .; abundance: .; v_gene: TRBV6-5; j_gene: TRBJ2-3; CDR3aa: CASTGQWGDTQYF; CDR3nt: TGTGCCAGCACCGGACAGTGGGGAGATACGCAGTATTTT
d_gene: TRBD1; abundance: .; v_gene: TRBV30; j_gene: TRBJ1-5; CDR3aa: CAWSGQGNQPQHF; CDR3nt: TGTGCCTGGAGTGGACAGGGTAATCAGCCCCAGCATTTT
d_gene: .; abundance: .; v_gene: TRBV7-9; j_gene: TRBJ1-6; CDR3aa: CASSLRDRTALHF; CDR3nt: TGTGCCAGCAGCTTGAGGGATCGGACAGCCCTCCACTTT